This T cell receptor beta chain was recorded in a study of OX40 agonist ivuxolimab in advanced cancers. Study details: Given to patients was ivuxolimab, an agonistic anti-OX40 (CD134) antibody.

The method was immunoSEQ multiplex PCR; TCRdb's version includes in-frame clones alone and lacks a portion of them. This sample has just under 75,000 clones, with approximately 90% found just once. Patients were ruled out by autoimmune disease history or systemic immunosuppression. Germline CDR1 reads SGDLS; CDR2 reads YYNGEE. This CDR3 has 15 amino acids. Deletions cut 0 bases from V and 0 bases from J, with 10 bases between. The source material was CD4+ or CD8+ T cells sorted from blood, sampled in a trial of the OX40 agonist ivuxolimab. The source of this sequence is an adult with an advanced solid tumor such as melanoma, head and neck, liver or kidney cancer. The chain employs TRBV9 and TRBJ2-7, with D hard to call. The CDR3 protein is CASSVGLGSSYEQYF. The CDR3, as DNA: TGTGCCAGCAGCGTAGGGCTGGGAAGCTCCTACGAGCAGTACTTC.